This T cell receptor (beta chain) was profiled in a study of blood T cell repertoires in COVID-19. Original analysis: Nucleated cell counts were estimated from reference gene primer amplification. TCRdb's copy holds only in-frame clones and misses some; the assay was immunoSEQ multiplex PCR. That table supplies the V and J calls and clone size; D and trimming were determined from the DNA. The sample includes hundreds of thousands of clones, roughly 86% seen only once; the top ten take roughly 2%. Germline V CDR1 and CDR2: SGHKS, YYEKEE (reference sequence). The CDR3 extends over 14 amino acids. Trimming left V 4 bases short and J 1 base short, with 12 bases between. Those enrolled, adults aged roughly 18 to 95 years, came from about two dozen US areas.

The chain links TRBV5-5 to TRBJ2-7; D is uncertain. The sequence came from a woman in her forties with acute COVID-19. Sequencing was carried out using PBMCs or T cells enriched from blood (not recorded which). The CDR3 nucleotides read TGTGCCAGCAGCCCGTTACAAGTGTCCTACGAGCAGTACTTC. This translates into CASSPLQVSYEQYF.